Listed here are 10 T cell receptor beta chains from one sample, sequenced in a study of blood T cell repertoires in COVID-19. Profiling relied on immunoSEQ multiplex PCR, and the TCRdb table lists in-frame clones only, not all of them. There are approximately 45,000 clones in the sample; around nine tenths occur only once, and 13% to 15% lies in the top ten. What was sequenced was peripheral blood. These receptors were taken from a human donor in a cohort sampled during active COVID-19.

The chain recombines TRBV7-2 with TRBJ1-2; D is unclear. Looked up from germline, CDR1 is SGHTA and CDR2 is FQGNSA. This CDR3 contains 15 residues. Trimming removed 5 bases at V and 7 bases at J, with 20 bases between. CDR3 amino acids: CASSRGRPFGSGYTF. CDR3 in DNA: TGTGCCAGCAGCCGCGGACGGCCGTTCGGGAGTGGCTACACCTTC.

This clone was counted only a few times. The chain carries TRBV11-1 and TRBJ2-2; 7 positions agree with TRBD1. V dropped 3 bases and J dropped 6; count of bases not matched to a gene: 1. The CDR3 runs to 13 residues. Germline CDR1 is SGHAT and CDR2 is FQDESV (reference sequence). DNA of the CDR3: TGTGCCAGCAGCTTTGGGACAGCCGGGGAGCTGTTTTTT. It yields the protein CASSFGTAGELFF.

This chain links TRBV7-2 with TRBJ1-3; a weak D match, TRBD1 (6 bases). Per the germline V gene, CDR1 is SGHTA and CDR2 is FQGNSA. This CDR3 has 16 amino acids. V lost 4 bases and J lost 0, with 13 bases in between. CDR3 nucleotides: TGTGCCAGCAGCTCAACCGGACAGCCCTCTGGAAACACCATATATTTT. Its translation is CASSSTGQPSGNTIYF.

This sequence joins TRBV11-2 and TRBJ2-2; perhaps TRBD2 as D (6 bases). CDR1 and CDR2 from the germline V gene are SGHAT and FQNNGV. V lost 3 bases to trimming and J lost 1 base, with 12 bases between them. The CDR3 extends over 16 amino acids. CDR3 in amino acids: CASSLMGGQNTGELFF. The CDR3 nucleotides are TGTGCCAGCAGCTTGATGGGGGGTCAGAACACCGGGGAGCTGTTTTTT.

V gene TRBV18 combines with J gene TRBJ2-3, with 10 bases that match TRBD1. Germline-derived CDR1 and CDR2 are KGHSH and LQKENI. CDR3 size: 17 residues. J was trimmed by 3 bases and V by 2 bases; bases with no gene match: 8. CDR3 DNA: TGTGCCAGCTCACCAAGGCGGGACAGGGGTTCTACAGATACGCAGTATTTT. Translation gives CASSPRRDRGSTDTQYF.

The chain combines TRBV19 with TRBJ2-6; D remains ambiguous. The CDR3 spans 15 residues. V dropped 6 bases and J dropped 0 bases, with 9 bases sitting between them. Germline CDR1 reads LNHDA; CDR2 reads SQIVND (reference sequence). CDR3 region: CASSYLRSGANVLTF. CDR3 nucleotide sequence: TGTGCCAGTAGCTATCTCCGCTCTGGGGCCAACGTCCTGACTTTC. The variable domain in full, with the rest retrieved from reference TRBV19 and TRBJ2-6, is DGGITQSPKYLFRKEGQNVTLSCEQNLNHDAMYWYRQDPGQGLRLIYYSQIVNDFQKGDIAEGYSVSREKKESFPLTVTSAQKNPTAFYLCASSYLRSGANVLTFGAGSRLTVL.

This clone was found once. The chain employs TRBV7-2 and TRBJ2-5; weak D call: TRBD1 (5 bases). The CDR3 covers 15 residues. V dropped 2 bases and J dropped 1 base, with 11 bases sitting between them. Germline V gene lookup returns CDR1 SGHTA and CDR2 FQGNSA. CDR3 bases: TGTGCCAGCAGCTTAAAGGGGCAGGTCCAAGAGACCCAGTACTTC. Protein: CASSLKGQVQETQYF.

The gene calls are TRBV25-1 and TRBJ1-6, with 7 bases aligning to TRBD1. V was pared by 2 bases and J by 5 bases, with 3 bases of the junction left unmatched. The CDR3 is 15 residues long. Germline V gives CDR1 MGHDK, CDR2 SYGVNS. The CDR3 nucleotides are TGTGCCAGCAGTGAAAGGCAGGGGGATAATTCACCCCTCCACTTT. It translates to CASSERQGDNSPLHF. Supplemented by reference TRBV25-1 and TRBJ1-6, the full variable domain reads EADIYQTPRYLVIGTGKKITLECSQTMGHDKMYWYQQDPGMELHLIHYSYGVNSTEKGDLSSESTVSRIRTEHFPLTLESARPSHTSQYLCASSERQGDNSPLHFGNGTRLTVT.

This chain links TRBV7-2 with TRBJ1-2, with D possibly matching TRBD1 (5 bases). Germline loops: CDR1 SGHTA, CDR2 FQGNSA. The CDR3 is 14 residues long. The ends were cut back, 6 bases at V and 4 bases at J, with 15 bases in the middle. CDR3 nucleotides: TGTGCCAGCAGGACCGGGGGGGGGATCTATGGCTACACCTTC. Protein product: CASRTGGGIYGYTF.

This clone showed up just once. The V call is TRBV4-3, the J call TRBJ2-1; 7 nucleotides agree with TRBD1. There are 15 residues in the CDR3. Per the germline V gene, CDR1 is LGHNA and CDR2 is YSLEER. The V and J ends lost 1 base and 2 bases, in that order; junction bases with no gene match: 2. CDR3 DNA sequence: TGCGCCAGCAGCCAAGGAGGGGGCCCCTACAATGAGCAGTTCTTC. Encoded protein: CASSQGGGPYNEQFF.